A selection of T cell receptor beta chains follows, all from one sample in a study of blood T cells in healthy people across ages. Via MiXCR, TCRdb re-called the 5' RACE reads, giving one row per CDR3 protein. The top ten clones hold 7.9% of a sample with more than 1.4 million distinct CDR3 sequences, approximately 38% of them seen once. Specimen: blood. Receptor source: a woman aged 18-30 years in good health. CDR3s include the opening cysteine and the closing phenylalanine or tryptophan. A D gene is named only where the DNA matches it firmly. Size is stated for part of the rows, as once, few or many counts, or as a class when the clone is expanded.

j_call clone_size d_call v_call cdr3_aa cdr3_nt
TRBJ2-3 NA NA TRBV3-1 CASSQRGVEDTQYF TGTGCCAGCAGCCAAAGGGGAGTCGAGGATACGCAGTATTTT
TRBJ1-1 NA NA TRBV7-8 CASSLLGVAAPTEAFF TGTGCCAGCAGCTTACTTGGGGTGGCAGCTCCAACTGAAGCTTTCTTT
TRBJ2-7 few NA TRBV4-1 CASSQDAVGYDYEQYF TGCGCCAGCAGCCAAGATGCAGTAGGGTACGACTACGAGCAGTACTTC
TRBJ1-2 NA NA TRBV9 CASSVTAGGYTF TGTGCCAGCAGCGTGACAGCCGGGGGCTACACCTTC
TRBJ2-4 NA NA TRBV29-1 CSAKRPGENIQYF TGCAGCGCGAAAAGACCAGGAGAAAACATTCAGTACTTC
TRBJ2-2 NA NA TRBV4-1 CASSPHLASGELFF TGCGCCAGCAGCCCACATTTAGCATCGGGGGAGCTGTTTTTT
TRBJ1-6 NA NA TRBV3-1 CASSQGDSSYNSPLHF TGTGCCAGCAGCCAAGGCGACAGCTCCTATAATTCACCCCTCCACTTT
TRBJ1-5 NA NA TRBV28 CASRSQSGFSNQPQHF TGTGCCAGCAGATCCCAGAGTGGGTTTAGCAATCAGCCCCAGCATTTT
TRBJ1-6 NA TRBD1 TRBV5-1 CASSLWTGGGNSPLHF TGCGCCAGCAGCCTATGGACAGGGGGCGGAAATTCACCCCTCCACTTT
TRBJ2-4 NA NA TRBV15 CATSRDEGIEYF TGTGCCACCAGCAGAGATGAAGGGATCGAGTACTTC
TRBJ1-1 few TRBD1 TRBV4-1 CASSHFRDSNTEAFF TGCGCCAGCAGCCATTTCCGGGACAGCAACACTGAAGCTTTCTTT
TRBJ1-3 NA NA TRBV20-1 CSARAASGNTIYF TGCAGTGCTAGAGCCGCCTCTGGAAACACCATATATTTT
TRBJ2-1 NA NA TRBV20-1 CSARDGSGPSYNEQFF TGCAGTGCTAGAGATGGAAGCGGGCCTTCTTACAATGAGCAGTTCTTC
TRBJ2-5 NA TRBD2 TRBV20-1 CSARQGTNGETQYF TGCAGTGCTAGACAAGGGACTAACGGCGAGACCCAGTACTTC
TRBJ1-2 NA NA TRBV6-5 CASKDSVNYGYTF TGTGCCAGCAAGGACAGCGTAAACTATGGCTACACCTTC
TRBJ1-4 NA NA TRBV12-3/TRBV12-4 CASSSRGRGGGEKLFF TGTGCCAGCAGTTCAAGGGGGAGAGGGGGTGGAGAAAAACTGTTTTTT
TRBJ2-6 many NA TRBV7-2 CASSLKRSGANVLTF TGTGCCAGCAGCTTAAAACGCTCTGGGGCCAACGTCCTGACTTTC